These 12 T cell receptor beta chains were sequenced from one sample in a study of blood T cell repertoires in COVID-19. TCRdb keeps only in-frame clones here, not all; method: immunoSEQ multiplex PCR. The repertoire includes around 63,000 clones, 70% to 90% of them detected once, and 1% to 1.5% sits in the top ten. The sequenced material came from peripheral blood. These receptors all stem from a woman of 80 years or more with acute or convalescent COVID-19.

The V call is TRBV6-5, the J call TRBJ1-6, with unresolved D. Trimming pared 0 bases from V and 8 bases from J, leaving 14 bases between. Germline V lookup: CDR1 MNHEY, CDR2 SVGAGI. The CDR3 contains 16 residues. CDR3 in amino acids: CASSYSRGNIDSPLHF. In DNA form, the CDR3 reads TGTGCCAGCAGTTACTCGAGAGGGAACATTGATTCACCCCTCCACTTT.

The J gene is TRBJ2-3, the V gene TRBV5-4, with 7 bases lining up with TRBD2. There are 15 residues in the CDR3. Per germline, CDR1 SGHNT and CDR2 YYREEE (reference sequence). Germline trimming cut 4 bases from V and 4 bases from J; bases unmatched to any gene: 9. CDR3 loop: CASSPPAGVSDTQYF. CDR3 nucleotide sequence: TGTGCCAGCAGCCCCCCGGCGGGGGTTTCAGATACGCAGTATTTT. Drawing the rest from reference TRBV5-4 and TRBJ2-3, the complete variable domain is ETGVTQSPTHLIKTRGQQVTLRCSSQSGHNTVSWYQQALGQGPQFIFQYYREEENGRGNFPPRFSGLQFPNYSSELNVNALELDDSALYLCASSPPAGVSDTQYFGPGTRLTVL.

This clone was detected only once. The CDR3 sequence: CASRPSGARNEKLFF. CDR3 DNA sequence: TGTGCCAGCAGACCCAGTGGGGCCCGTAATGAAAAACTGTTTTTT. This chain links TRBV6-5 with TRBJ1-4, with D maybe TRBD1 (5 bases). Per germline, CDR1 MNHEY and CDR2 SVGAGI. The CDR3 runs to 15 residues. Trimming stripped 6 bases from V and 4 bases from J, with 15 bases between.

This chain links TRBV4-2 with TRBJ2-1; 10 bases align to TRBD2. The germline V gene encodes CDR1 LGHNA and CDR2 YNFKEQ. V shed 4 bases and J 8 bases; nucleotides not matched to a gene: 8. The length of the CDR3 is 15 residues. CDR3 sequence (DNA): TGTGCCAGCAGCCCCGCTAGCGGGAGTCTGTATGAGCAGTTCTTC. It codes for CASSPASGSLYEQFF.

This chain connects TRBV4-1 to TRBJ1-3, with 9 bases fitting TRBD1. This CDR3 spans 17 amino acids. CDR1 is MGHRA, CDR2 YSYEKL, per germline. V dropped 2 bases and J dropped 4; count of bases not matched to a gene: 9. The chain's CDR3 is CASSQHIAGTGGNTIYF. CDR3 DNA sequence: TGCGCCAGCAGCCAACATATAGCCGGGACAGGGGGAAACACCATATATTTT.

The V call is TRBV5-1, the J call TRBJ2-6, with D possibly matching TRBD1 (5 bases). Trimming removed 7 bases from V and 2 bases from J, with 16 bases in between. Germline loops: CDR1 SGHRS, CDR2 YFSETQ. The CDR3 extends over 16 amino acids. This chain's CDR3 is CASRQGYNAGANVLTF. CDR3 bases: TGCGCCAGCCGTCAGGGTTATAACGCTGGGGCCAACGTCCTGACTTTC.

The V call is TRBV30, the J call TRBJ1-3; D unresolved. The germline CDR1 and CDR2 sequences are GTSNPN and SVGIG (reference sequence). The CDR3 sequence is 13 residues long. The V end lost 0 bases, the J end lost 4 bases, and 7 bases lay between the germline ends. The CDR3 DNA is TGTGCCTGGAGTGTAGAGATCGGAAACACCATATATTTT. Its protein is CAWSVEIGNTIYF.

This clone showed up just once. The chain combines TRBV6-5 with TRBJ2-1; TRBD2 matches at 10 bases. The V gene end was trimmed by 6 bases and the J gene end by 9 bases; junction bases not matched to a gene: 8. The CDR3 runs to 14 residues. The germline V gene has CDR1 MNHEY and CDR2 SVGAGI. CDR3 DNA sequence: TGTGCCAGCAGAACCGGGACTAGCGCTGGTGAGCAGTTCTTC. It yields the protein CASRTGTSAGEQFF.

The chain carries TRBV3-1 (or the pseudogene TRBV3-2) and TRBJ1-5; TRBD1 is a possible D gene (6 bases). CDR1 and CDR2 (germline): LGHDT, YNNKEL (reference sequence). Trimming stripped 6 bases from V and 4 bases from J, with 13 bases between. The CDR3 totals 14 residues. In DNA, the CDR3 is TGTGCCAGCAGTTCCGGACAGACAAATCAGCCCCAGCATTTT. It codes for CASSSGQTNQPQHF.

CDR3 amino acids: CSVEWGQGYGYTF. In DNA, the CDR3 is TGCAGCGTTGAATGGGGACAGGGCTATGGCTACACCTTC. This chain joins TRBV29-1 and TRBJ1-2; 9 bases are shared with TRBD1. CDR1 is SQVTM, CDR2 ANQGSEA, per germline. The length of the CDR3 is 13 residues. Trimming cost V 2 bases and J 4 bases; bases outside gene matches: 2.

This clone was detected only once. This rearrangement joins TRBV7-9 to TRBJ1-3; 7 bases map to TRBD1. The CDR3 length is 15 residues. Germline V gene sequence: CDR1 SEHNR, CDR2 FQNEAQ (reference sequence). The junction had 7 bases not matched to a gene; V was cut back by 8 bases and J by 0 bases. As DNA, the CDR3 is TGTGCCAGCGGCGAGGGACAGATCTCTGGAAACACCATATATTTT. Its protein product is CASGEGQISGNTIYF.

This chain joins TRBV7-3 and TRBJ2-1; 7 bases match TRBD1. Trimming cost V 6 bases and J 5 bases; bases outside gene matches: 4. This CDR3 has 13 residues. From germline, CDR1 is SGHTA and CDR2 FQGTGA. CDR3 in DNA: TGTGCCAGCAGTTACAGGGGTGACAATGAGCAGTTCTTC. Protein sequence: CASSYRGDNEQFF.